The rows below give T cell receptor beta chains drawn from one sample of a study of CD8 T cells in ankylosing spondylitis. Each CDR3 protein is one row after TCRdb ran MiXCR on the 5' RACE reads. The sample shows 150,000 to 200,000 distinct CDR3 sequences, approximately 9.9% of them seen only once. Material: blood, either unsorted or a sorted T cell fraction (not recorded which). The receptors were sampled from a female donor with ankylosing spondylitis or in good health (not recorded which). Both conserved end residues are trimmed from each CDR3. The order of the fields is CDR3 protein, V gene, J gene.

cdr3_aa: ASSFPPGGNQDTQY
v_call: TRBV7-9
j_call: TRBJ2-3

cdr3_aa: ASKSGTGANVLT
v_call: TRBV6-1
j_call: TRBJ2-6

cdr3_aa: SARDDWEGGDEQY
v_call: TRBV20-1
j_call: TRBJ2-7

cdr3_aa: SARVPRTNTEAF
v_call: TRBV20-1
j_call: TRBJ1-1

cdr3_aa: ASSLRPGGFSYEQY
v_call: TRBV4-3
j_call: TRBJ2-7

cdr3_aa: ASSEGWTEAF
v_call: TRBV25-1
j_call: TRBJ1-1

cdr3_aa: ASSLQGSSPSLAGEGPQY
v_call: TRBV11-2
j_call: TRBJ2-5

cdr3_aa: ASSLNRGRETDTQY
v_call: TRBV5-6
j_call: TRBJ2-3

cdr3_aa: ASSQEGLAGGEQF
v_call: TRBV4-1
j_call: TRBJ2-1

cdr3_aa: ASSSRDRGHTEAF
v_call: TRBV28
j_call: TRBJ1-1

cdr3_aa: ASSFLTDTQY
v_call: TRBV2
j_call: TRBJ2-3

cdr3_aa: SVEGFNYGETQY
v_call: TRBV29-1
j_call: TRBJ2-5

cdr3_aa: ASSLTGAAAEAF
v_call: TRBV7-9
j_call: TRBJ1-1

cdr3_aa: ASSLTTGDGYNEQF
v_call: TRBV7-3
j_call: TRBJ2-1

cdr3_aa: AGTGNNEQF
v_call: TRBV6-1
j_call: TRBJ2-1

cdr3_aa: ASSLAGGPAREQF
v_call: TRBV11-2
j_call: TRBJ2-1

cdr3_aa: SARGTGGINEQF
v_call: TRBV20-1
j_call: TRBJ2-1

cdr3_aa: ASSLERAGTEAYEQY
v_call: TRBV11-2
j_call: TRBJ2-7

cdr3_aa: SVYTEGPV
v_call: TRBV29-1
j_call: TRBJ1-1

cdr3_aa: ASIPLGVETQY
v_call: TRBV6-1
j_call: TRBJ2-5

cdr3_aa: AISESTRLYNEQF
v_call: TRBV10-3
j_call: TRBJ2-1

cdr3_aa: ASSSGPSGDTQY
v_call: TRBV27
j_call: TRBJ2-3

cdr3_aa: ASSGGGDYGYT
v_call: TRBV27
j_call: TRBJ1-2

cdr3_aa: ASSIDASYNEQF
v_call: TRBV19
j_call: TRBJ2-1

cdr3_aa: SAREGLSSYNEQF
v_call: TRBV20-1
j_call: TRBJ2-1

cdr3_aa: ASTGLGARTGELF
v_call: TRBV27
j_call: TRBJ2-2

cdr3_aa: ASSLTGTSEAYEQY
v_call: TRBV7-3
j_call: TRBJ2-7

cdr3_aa: ASSGTDMSEQY
v_call: TRBV6-5
j_call: TRBJ2-7

cdr3_aa: ATRDGVYNYEQY
v_call: TRBV28
j_call: TRBJ2-7

cdr3_aa: ASSPRTGNSGANVLT
v_call: TRBV18
j_call: TRBJ2-6

cdr3_aa: ASSYLTYGGELF
v_call: TRBV6-5
j_call: TRBJ2-2

cdr3_aa: ASSDRGNEKLF
v_call: TRBV9
j_call: TRBJ1-4

cdr3_aa: ASSFVKELF
v_call: TRBV7-2
j_call: TRBJ2-2

cdr3_aa: AWSVDNTEAF
v_call: TRBV30
j_call: TRBJ1-1

cdr3_aa: ASSSAWGGNTEAF
v_call: TRBV7-9
j_call: TRBJ1-1